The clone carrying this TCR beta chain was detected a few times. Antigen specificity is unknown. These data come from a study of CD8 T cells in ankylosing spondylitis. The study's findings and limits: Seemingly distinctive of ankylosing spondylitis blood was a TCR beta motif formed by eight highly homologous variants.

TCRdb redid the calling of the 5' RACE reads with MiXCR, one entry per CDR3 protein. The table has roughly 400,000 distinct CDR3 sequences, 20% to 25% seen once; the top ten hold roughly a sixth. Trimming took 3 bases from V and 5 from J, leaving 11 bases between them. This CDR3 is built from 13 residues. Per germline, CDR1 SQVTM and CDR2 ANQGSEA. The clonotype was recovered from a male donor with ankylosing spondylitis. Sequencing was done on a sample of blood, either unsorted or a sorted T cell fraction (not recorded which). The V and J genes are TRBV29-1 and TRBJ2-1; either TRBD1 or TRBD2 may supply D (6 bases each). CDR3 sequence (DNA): TGCAGCGTTGAGGGGGGCCTTAACAATGAGCAGTTCTTC. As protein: CSVEGGLNNEQFF.